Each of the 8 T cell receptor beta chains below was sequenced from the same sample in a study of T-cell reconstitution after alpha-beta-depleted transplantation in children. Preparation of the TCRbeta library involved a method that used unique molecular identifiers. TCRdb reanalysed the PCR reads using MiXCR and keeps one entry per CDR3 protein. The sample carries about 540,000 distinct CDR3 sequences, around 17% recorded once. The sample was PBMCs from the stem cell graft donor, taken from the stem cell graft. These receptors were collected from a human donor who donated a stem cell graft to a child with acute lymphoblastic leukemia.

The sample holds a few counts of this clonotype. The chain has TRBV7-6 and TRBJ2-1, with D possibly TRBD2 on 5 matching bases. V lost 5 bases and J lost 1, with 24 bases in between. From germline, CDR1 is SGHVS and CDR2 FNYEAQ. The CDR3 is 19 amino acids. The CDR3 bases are TGTGCCAGCAGCCGTCCGAGACGGACCGGGATACGGTCCTACAATGAGCAGTTCTTC. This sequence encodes CASSRPRRTGIRSYNEQFF. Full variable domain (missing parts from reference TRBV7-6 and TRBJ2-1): GAGVSQSPRYKVTKRGQDVALRCDPISGHVSLYWYRQALGQGPEFLTYFNYEAQQDKSGLPNDRFSAERPEGSISTLTIQRTEQRDSAMYRCASSRPRRTGIRSYNEQFFGPGTRLTVL.

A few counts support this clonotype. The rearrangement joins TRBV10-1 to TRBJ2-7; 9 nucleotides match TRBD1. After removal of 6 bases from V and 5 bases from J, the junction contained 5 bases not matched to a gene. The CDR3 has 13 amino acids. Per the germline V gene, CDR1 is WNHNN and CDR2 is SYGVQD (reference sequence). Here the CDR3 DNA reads TGCGCCAGCAGGTCCGGGACAGGGAACGAGCAGTACTTC. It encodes CASRSGTGNEQYF.

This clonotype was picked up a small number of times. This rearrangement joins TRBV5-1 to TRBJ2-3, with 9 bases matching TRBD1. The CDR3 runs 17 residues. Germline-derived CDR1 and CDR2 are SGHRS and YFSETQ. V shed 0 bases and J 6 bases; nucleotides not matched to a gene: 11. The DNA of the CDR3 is TGCGCCAGCAGCTTGGGTCCCGGGACAGGGATGTGGGATACGCAGTATTTT. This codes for CASSLGPGTGMWDTQYF.

In nucleotides, the CDR3 is TGTGCCAGCAGCTTTTCAGGGGGCGAATCGGGGGACCAGTTCTTC. This encodes CASSFSGGESGDQFF. The chain uses TRBV7-3 and TRBJ2-1; 8 nucleotides match TRBD1. After removal of 3 bases from V and 13 bases from J, the junction contained 14 bases not matched to a gene. Germline V gene lookup returns CDR1 SGHTA and CDR2 FQGTGA. The CDR3 is made up of 15 amino acids.

CDR3 region: CASSSKGRLSNQPQHF. In nucleotides, the CDR3 is TGTGCCAGCAGCTCTAAGGGCCGACTTAGCAATCAGCCCCAGCATTTT. The chain employs TRBV6-1 and TRBJ1-5; D ambiguous. Germline V gene data show CDR1 as MNHNS and CDR2 as SASEGT. This CDR3 region has 16 residues. V was clipped by 6 bases and J by 0 bases, with 15 bases between them.

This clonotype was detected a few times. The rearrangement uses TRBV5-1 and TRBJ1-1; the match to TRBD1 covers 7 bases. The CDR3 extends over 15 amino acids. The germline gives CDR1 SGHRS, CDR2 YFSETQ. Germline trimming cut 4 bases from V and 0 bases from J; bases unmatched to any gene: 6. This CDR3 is CASSPTRGVNTEAFF. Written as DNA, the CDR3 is TGCGCCAGCAGCCCCACCAGGGGGGTGAACACTGAAGCTTTCTTT.

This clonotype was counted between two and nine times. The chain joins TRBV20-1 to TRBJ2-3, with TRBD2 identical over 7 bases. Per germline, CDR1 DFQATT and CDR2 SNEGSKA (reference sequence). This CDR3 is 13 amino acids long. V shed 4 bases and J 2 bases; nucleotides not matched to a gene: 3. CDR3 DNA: TGCAGTGCTATGGCGGGGGTCACAGATACGCAGTATTTT. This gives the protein CSAMAGVTDTQYF.

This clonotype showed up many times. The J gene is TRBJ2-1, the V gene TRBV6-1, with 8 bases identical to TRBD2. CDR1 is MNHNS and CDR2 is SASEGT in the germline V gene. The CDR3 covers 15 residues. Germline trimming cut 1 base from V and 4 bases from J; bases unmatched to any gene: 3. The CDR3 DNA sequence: TGTGCCAGCAGTGAAGAACTAGCGGTATACAATGAGCAGTTCTTC. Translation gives CASSEELAVYNEQFF.